Listed below are T cell receptor beta chains from one sample, sequenced in a study of CD8+ T cells in alopecia areata. Libraries were prepared by immunoSEQ multiplex PCR; TCRdb keeps only in-frame clonotypes and omits some of them. The table has 65,000 to 75,000 clones, approximately 29% seen once. Sequencing used CD8+ T cells sorted from blood, obtained at week 4, from a patient treated with tofacitinib. These receptors came from a human donor with alopecia areata. Both conserved end residues are part of each CDR3.

TRBJ2-1 TRBV29-1 CSVSGTSGNEQFF
TRBJ2-7 TRBV11-2 CASSLGGSYEQYF
TRBJ1-2 TRBV25-1 CASSESSDPGNYTF
TRBJ2-4 TRBV6-5 CASRAQELEGNIQYF
TRBJ1-2 TRBV7-9 CASSLDNLIYGYTF
TRBJ2-1 TRBV29-1 CSLRRGEGPYNEQFF
TRBJ2-2 TRBV2 CASSEGRLRPGELFF
TRBJ2-7 TRBV25-1 CATSQSYEQYF
TRBJ2-4 TRBV29-1 CSVGGSEAKNIQYF
TRBJ1-1 TRBV29-1 CSVLGRGNTEAFF
TRBJ1-5 TRBV28 CASSWTGGQPQHF
TRBJ2-1 TRBV7-8 CASSLDGISYNEQFF
TRBJ1-5 TRBV15 CATRSGNQPQHF
TRBJ1-1 TRBV30 CAWETGTANTEAFF
TRBJ2-7 TRBV30 CAWLGGYEQYF
TRBJ2-1 TRBV29-1 CSALAGEQFF
TRBJ2-1 TRBV7-9 CASSHPDGSREQFF
TRBJ2-3 TRBV27 CASSSGQVPDTQYF
TRBJ1-2 TRBV29-1 CSAHFPGQVDGYTF
TRBJ2-7 TRBV29-1 CSVEGPDSYNEQYF
TRBJ2-7 TRBV7-2 CASSARGVYWVGEQYF
TRBJ2-7 TRBV29-1 CSVSGTSGTPAYEQYF
TRBJ1-5 TRBV30 CAWSTGTGGQPQHF
TRBJ2-7 TRBV2 CASSAGEQYF
TRBJ2-7 TRBV6-6 CASSSGTGYYEQYF
TRBJ2-1 TRBV27 CASSYSGPSNEQFF
TRBJ1-1 TRBV29-1 CSVMNTEAFF
TRBJ2-7 TRBV29-1 CSASHDRGSPYEQYF
TRBJ2-1 TRBV7-2 CASSLSGSFYNEQFF
TRBJ2-1 TRBV9 CASSPFREGNEQFF
TRBJ2-5 TRBV25-1 CASSPRASGETQYF
TRBJ1-2 TRBV29-1 CSVLDRGSYGYTF
TRBJ2-1 TRBV2 CASSEGSPETKTFEQFF
TRBJ2-5 TRBV25-1 CASSGPTFQETQYF
TRBJ1-2 TRBV2 CASIGGQSGYTF
TRBJ2-7 TRBV7-6 CASSPSNHEQYF
TRBJ2-5 TRBV28 CASSSIGRPQETQYF
TRBJ2-7 TRBV11-1 CASSIGTPYEQYF
TRBJ1-2 TRBV29-1 CSVRPPPSGDGYTF
TRBJ2-2 TRBV27 CAAGPNGPPGELFF
TRBJ2-1 TRBV4-1 CASSQDLVVGGYNEQFF
TRBJ2-3 TRBV7-2 CASSPRGGTDTQYF
TRBJ1-5 TRBV10-3 CAISESNQPQHF
TRBJ2-1 TRBV27 CASSSFDLVNEQFF
TRBJ2-3 TRBV30 CAWSRLTSTDTQYF
TRBJ2-2 TRBV29-1 CSVERLVDTGELFF
TRBJ1-5 TRBV28 CASSQTLDRADGQPQHF
TRBJ2-1 TRBV6-5 CASSGLAGVHNEQFF
TRBJ2-2 TRBV19 CASSDRGRSNTGELFF
TRBJ2-5 TRBV7-9 CASSRIQGGETQYF
TRBJ2-5 TRBV11-1 CASSLAATAETQYF
TRBJ2-2 TRBV29-1 CSVVSPAGVTGELFF
TRBJ2-3 TRBV29-1 CSVVFDPDTQYF
TRBJ2-2 TRBV27 CASSRRPLLDSNTGELFF
TRBJ2-7 TRBV30 CAWSVQVGVSPYEQYF
TRBJ2-5 TRBV7-2 CASSLRPTSGRTETQYF
TRBJ1-2 TRBV7-9 CASSLGGQGYGYTF
TRBJ2-5 TRBV11-1 CASSPSETQYF
TRBJ1-2 TRBV9 CASSVAGAGGGYTF